This T cell receptor beta chain was sequenced in a study of cytomegalovirus exposure and HLA in healthy donors. Study conclusions and caveats: Sequence variants that were highly shared formed a cluster that was likely a sequencing artifact. A previous analysis found most TCR beta V segments productive roughly 87% or roughly 30% of the time.

The study ran its PCR with 60 Vbeta and 13 Jbeta primers. The table came from immunoSEQ multiplex PCR; TCRdb's copy has only in-frame clones and leaves some out. In the table there are 95,000 to 110,000 clones, 77% of which are singletons. Donors showed nominal health when sampled, although they likely had unrecorded immune exposures. V lost 6 bases and J 3 bases, leaving 11 bases between the germline ends. Germline CDR1 WSHSY, CDR2 SAAADI. The CDR3 sequence is 13 residues long. This clone was counted between two and nine times. The target antigen is unknown. The chain couples TRBV10-2 to TRBJ1-2; tentative D call: TRBD1 (5 bases). The sample taken for sequencing was PBMCs. This receptor was taken from a male donor in good health and CMV-seronegative. The DNA of the CDR3 is TGCGCCAGCAGAAACAGGAGAGACTATGGCTACACCTTC. It is translated as CASRNRRDYGYTF.